Below are 16 T cell receptor beta chains sequenced from a single sample in a study of CD4 and CD8 cells across lung adenocarcinoma regions. TCRdb passed the PCR reads through MiXCR, listing each CDR3 protein once. The table shows 24,000 or so distinct CDR3 sequences, with about 50% occurring only once. Specimen: CD4+ T cells from the center of a lung tumor. These receptors originate from a male donor with lung adenocarcinoma. The CD4 and CD8 labels of this study may be unreliable.

This clonotype was seen at least ten times. The chain combines TRBV12-3 or TRBV12-4 with TRBJ2-1; a weak D match, TRBD1 (7 bases). The CDR3 has 13 residues. V was shortened by 10 bases and J by 0 bases, with 10 bases between the two germline ends. The CDR3 is CAMQGGSYNEQFF. The CDR3 DNA sequence: TGTGCCATGCAGGGGGGCTCCTACAATGAGCAGTTCTTC.

This chain uses TRBV5-1 with TRBJ2-2; D possibly uses TRBD1 or TRBD2 (5 bases each). Trimming took 3 bases from V and 1 from J, leaving 10 bases between them. There are 15 residues in the CDR3. Germline loops: CDR1 SGHRS, CDR2 YFSETQ. The CDR3 bases are TGCGCCAGCAGCTGGTGGGGGAAGAACACCGGGGAGCTGTTTTTT. It specifies CASSWWGKNTGELFF. Full variable domain (missing parts from reference TRBV5-1 and TRBJ2-2): KAGVTQTPRYLIKTRGQQVTLSCSPISGHRSVSWYQQTPGQGLQFLFEYFSETQRNKGNFPGRFSGRQFSNSRSEMNVSTLELGDSALYLCASSWWGKNTGELFFGEGSRLTVL.

In this sample, this clonotype turned up many times. The J gene is TRBJ2-7, the V gene TRBV27; no reliable D call. The germline V gene encodes CDR1 MNHEY and CDR2 SMNVEV (reference sequence). The CDR3 length is 14 residues. V was trimmed by 5 bases and J by 2 bases, leaving 13 bases between them. DNA of the CDR3: TGTGCCAGCAGTCCCCCCGGCAGGACCTACGAGCAGTACTTC. This encodes CASSPPGRTYEQYF.

This clonotype is medium-sized by share. The chain is built from TRBV6-1 and TRBJ2-7; possibly TRBD2 for D (5 bases). This CDR3 is built from 19 residues. Looked up from germline, CDR1 is MNHNS and CDR2 is SASEGT. Deletions cut 4 bases from V and 0 bases from J, with 25 bases between. CDR3 nucleotides: TGTGCCAGCAGTGGCCACAACGGGGATGAGCGGCCATCCTCCTACGAGCAGTACTTC. This gives the protein CASSGHNGDERPSSYEQYF.

The rearrangement joins TRBV10-3 to TRBJ2-6; 7 nucleotides agree with TRBD1. This CDR3 has 16 residues. J lost 5 bases, V lost 4 bases, and 8 bases had no gene match. Looked up from germline, CDR1 is ENHRY and CDR2 is SYGVKD. As DNA, the CDR3 is TGTGCCATCAGTGGGGGTCCAGGGGGAAGGGCCAACGTCCTGACTTTC. Residues: CAISGGPGGRANVLTF.

This chain links TRBV7-2 with TRBJ1-3, with D tentatively TRBD1 (6 bases). Trimming left V 5 bases short and J 2 bases short, with 10 bases between. In germline, CDR1 is SGHTA, CDR2 FQGNSA. The CDR3 loop spans 14 amino acids. CDR3 nucleotide sequence: TGTGCCAGCAGCCCAGGGGCGGCTGGAAACACCATATATTTT. Translation gives CASSPGAAGNTIYF.

This clonotype occurred a few times. The chain employs TRBV4-1 and TRBJ2-5; D possibly corresponds to TRBD1 (5 bases). Germline V gene sequence: CDR1 MGHRA, CDR2 YSYEKL. The CDR3 contains 15 residues. V was cut by 0 bases and J by 2 bases, with 10 bases left in between. The CDR3 is CASSQDMGLQETQYF. The CDR3 DNA sequence: TGCGCCAGCAGCCAAGATATGGGGCTGCAAGAGACCCAGTACTTC.

V and J are TRBV24-1 and TRBJ2-7, with D possibly matching TRBD2 (5 bases). CDR3 length: 13 residues. V shed 3 bases and J shed 2 bases, with 7 bases lying between them. Germline lookup yields CDR1 KGHDR and CDR2 SFDVKD. CDR3 coding DNA: TGTGCCACCAGTGATAGCGGAACCTACGAGCAGTACTTC. Translation gives CATSDSGTYEQYF.

Relative to its sample, this clonotype is medium-sized. The rearrangement joins TRBV27 to TRBJ2-3; D might be TRBD2 (6 bases). V lost 3 bases and J 4 bases, leaving 14 bases between the germline ends. This CDR3 is built from 15 residues. The V gene's germline CDR1 is MNHEY and CDR2 SMNVEV (reference sequence). The CDR3 nucleotides are TGTGCCAGCAGTTTCTCGCGGGATGGGCCAGATACGCAGTATTTT. Amino acids: CASSFSRDGPDTQYF.

This clonotype was seen a few times. The gene calls are TRBV7-8 and TRBJ2-3; 11 nucleotides agree with TRBD2. The germline V gene has CDR1 SGHVS and CDR2 FQNEAQ. With V trimmed by 2 bases and J by 4 bases, 11 bases remained unmatched. This CDR3 has 18 residues. The CDR3 coding sequence is TGTGCCAGCAGCTTAATGTCAGGGGGGGGACTAGCGGCAGATACGCAGTATTTT. Its translation is CASSLMSGGGLAADTQYF.

The genes are TRBV9 and TRBJ2-3, with TRBD2 matching 8 bases. Trimming cost V 4 bases and J 4 bases; bases outside gene matches: 8. The CDR3 has 15 amino acids. Germline CDR1 and CDR2: SGDLS and YYNGEE. This CDR3 is CASSYSGSEPDTQYF. The CDR3 nucleotides are TGTGCCAGCAGCTACAGCGGGAGTGAGCCAGATACGCAGTATTTT.

On this clonotype: The junction does not match germline at one end; this may be a read error. This rearrangement joins TRBV10-1 to TRBJ2-3; 8 nucleotides align to TRBD1. The CDR3 is 13 residues long. Germline CDR1 WNHNN, CDR2 SYGVQD (reference sequence). CDR3 sequence: CARGQGAKNMQYF. In DNA, the CDR3 is TGCGCCAGGGGGCAGGGGGCAAAAAACATGCAGTACTTT.

This clonotype was seen repeatedly, ten times or more. The gene calls are TRBV28 and TRBJ2-1; 11 nucleotides agree with TRBD2. The trim removed 5 bases at V and 0 bases at J, leaving 3 bases unmatched. The germline CDR1 and CDR2 sequences are MDHEN and SYDVKM. The CDR3 length is 16 residues. The CDR3 loop is CASSQLAGDSYNEQFF. DNA for the CDR3: TGTGCCAGCAGTCAACTAGCGGGAGACTCCTACAATGAGCAGTTCTTC.

V gene TRBV6-1 combines with J gene TRBJ2-2; possible D gene TRBD2, 6 bases. The CDR3 sequence is 15 residues long. The germline V gene has CDR1 MNHNS and CDR2 SASEGT. Trimming left V 9 bases short and J 16 bases short, with 30 bases between. CDR3 protein: CARGLQAVIPGAQFF. The CDR3 DNA sequence: TGTGCCAGGGGACTCCAGGCCGTAATTCCCGGGGCGCAGTTTTTT.

Turning to this clonotype: One junction end disagrees with the germline gene, perhaps due to a read error. The CDR3 DNA reads TGCGCCAGCGGTGCGGGGCTGCGAGGCAAAGATACGCAGTATTTC. This translates into CASGAGLRGKDTQYF. This rearrangement joins TRBV10-1 to TRBJ2-3, with D perhaps matching TRBD2 (6 bases). Germline loops: CDR1 WNHNN, CDR2 SYGVQD (reference sequence). The CDR3 extends over 15 amino acids.

This clonotype appeared once. Mismatch with germline at one junction end may stem from a read error. The rearrangement uses TRBV10-2 and TRBJ2-4, with D tentatively TRBD2 (5 bases). The CDR3 totals 14 residues. The germline V gene has CDR1 WSHSY and CDR2 SAAADI. DNA of the CDR3: TGCGGCAGCAGTGGCACTAGAGGCAAAGATATTCAGTATTTC. Protein product: CGSSGTRGKDIQYF.